This T cell receptor (beta chain) was observed in a study of human T cells and chemical hapten exposure. Study findings and constraints: No change in TCRs above 1 in 1000 frequency was produced by DPC sensitization. Alopecia affecting every donor means their immune response may not match healthy people's.

Time point defined: pre-sensitization, week 0. The treatment denotes: therapeutic diphenylcyclopropenone sensitization with weekly scalp DPC. The authors' processing: Samples held a median of roughly 100,000 TCRs, range roughly 20,000–700,000. From the RACE reads, TCRdb called clonotypes with MiXCR, one entry per CDR3 protein. For this entry, the V and J calls and clone size follow TCRdb and not the study's own pipeline. The sample yields about 380,000 distinct CDR3 sequences, approximately 5.1% seen once. Trimming shortened V by 2 bases and J by 5 bases, and 9 bases separated the two germline ends. CDR3 size: 13 residues. This clonotype showed up many times. Its specificity is unknown.

The sample here was whole blood, taken in connection with sensitization to the hapten diphenylcyclopropenone (DPC). This clonotype was sampled from a woman in her forties or fifties with alopecia areata. Some clones in this sample may be carry-over from other donors' samples. The V call is TRBV12-3 or TRBV12-4, the J call TRBJ1-1; D may be TRBD1 (5 bases). This CDR3 reads CASSLLGGTEAFF. CDR3 in DNA: TGTGCCAGCAGTTTATTGGGGGGAACTGAAGCTTTCTTT.